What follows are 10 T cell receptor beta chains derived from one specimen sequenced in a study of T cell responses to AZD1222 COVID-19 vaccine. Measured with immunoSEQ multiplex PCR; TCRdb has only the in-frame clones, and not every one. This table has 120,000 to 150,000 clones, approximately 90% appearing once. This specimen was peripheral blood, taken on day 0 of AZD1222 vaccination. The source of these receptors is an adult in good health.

In DNA form, the CDR3 reads TGTGCCTGGAGGGACAATAATTCACCCCTCCACTTT. It specifies CAWRDNNSPLHF. J is TRBJ1-6 and V is TRBV30; weak D call: TRBD1 (5 bases). This CDR3 has 12 amino acids. From germline, CDR1 is GTSNPN and CDR2 SVGIG (reference sequence). V lost 3 bases to trimming and J lost 5 bases, with 5 bases between them. The full variable domain, completed using reference TRBV30 and TRBJ1-6, is SQTIHQWPATLVQPVGSPLSLECTVEGTSNPNLYWYRQAAGRGLQLLFYSVGIGQISSEVPQNLSASRPQDRQFILSSKKLLLSDSGFYLCAWRDNNSPLHFGNGTRLTVT.

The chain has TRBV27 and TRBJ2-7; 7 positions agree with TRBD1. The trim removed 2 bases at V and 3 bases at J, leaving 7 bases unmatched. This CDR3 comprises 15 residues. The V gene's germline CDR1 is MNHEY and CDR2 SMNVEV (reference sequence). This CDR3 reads CASSLGGGQFYEQYF. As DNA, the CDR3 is TGTGCCAGCAGTTTAGGTGGGGGACAGTTCTACGAGCAGTACTTC.

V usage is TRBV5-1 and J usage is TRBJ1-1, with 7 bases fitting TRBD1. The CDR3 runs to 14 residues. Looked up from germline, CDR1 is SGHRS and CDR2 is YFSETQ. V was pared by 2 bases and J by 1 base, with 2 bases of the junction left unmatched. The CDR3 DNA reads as TGCGCCAGCAGCTTACAGGGGCGGAACACTGAAGCTTTCTTT. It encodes CASSLQGRNTEAFF.

This CDR3 is CASSEGGGAAYEQYF. CDR3 in DNA: TGTGCCAGCAGTGAAGGGGGCGGTGCCGCCTACGAGCAGTACTTC. The V gene is TRBV2, the J gene TRBJ2-7, with a weak D call TRBD1 (5 bases). Trimming shortened V by 1 base and J by 2 bases, and 12 bases separated the two germline ends. Per germline, CDR1 SNHLY and CDR2 FYNNEI. This CDR3 comprises 15 residues.

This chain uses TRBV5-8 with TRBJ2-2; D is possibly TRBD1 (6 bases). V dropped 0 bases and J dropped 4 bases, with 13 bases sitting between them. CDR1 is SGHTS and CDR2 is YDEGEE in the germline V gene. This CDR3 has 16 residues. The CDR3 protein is CASSLGTGTGTGELFF. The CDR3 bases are TGTGCCAGCAGCTTGGGAACAGGGACGGGCACCGGGGAGCTGTTTTTT.

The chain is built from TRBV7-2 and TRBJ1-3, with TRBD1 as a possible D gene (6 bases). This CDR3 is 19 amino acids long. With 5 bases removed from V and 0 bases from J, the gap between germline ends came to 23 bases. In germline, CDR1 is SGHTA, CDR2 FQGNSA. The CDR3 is CASSPYWGRDTYSGNTIYF. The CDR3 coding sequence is TGTGCCAGCAGCCCCTACTGGGGCCGGGACACTTACTCTGGAAACACCATATATTTT. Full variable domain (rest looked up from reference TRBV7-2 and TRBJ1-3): GAGVSQSPSNKVTEKGKDVELRCDPISGHTALYWYRQSLGQGLEFLIYFQGNSAPDKSGLPSDRFSAERTGGSVSTLTIQRTQQEDSAVYLCASSPYWGRDTYSGNTIYFGEGSWLTVV.

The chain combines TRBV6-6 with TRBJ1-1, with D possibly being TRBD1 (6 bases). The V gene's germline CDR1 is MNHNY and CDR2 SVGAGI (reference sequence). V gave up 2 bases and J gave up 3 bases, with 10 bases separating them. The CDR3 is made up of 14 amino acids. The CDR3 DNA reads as TGTGCCAGCAGTTACGGGGGCGGGGACACTGAAGCTTTCTTT. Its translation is CASSYGGGDTEAFF.

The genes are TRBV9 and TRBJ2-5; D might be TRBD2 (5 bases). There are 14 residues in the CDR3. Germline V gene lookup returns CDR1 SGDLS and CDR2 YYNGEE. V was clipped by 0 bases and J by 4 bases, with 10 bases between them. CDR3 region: CASSVAERVETQYF. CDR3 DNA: TGTGCCAGCAGCGTAGCGGAGAGGGTAGAGACCCAGTACTTC.

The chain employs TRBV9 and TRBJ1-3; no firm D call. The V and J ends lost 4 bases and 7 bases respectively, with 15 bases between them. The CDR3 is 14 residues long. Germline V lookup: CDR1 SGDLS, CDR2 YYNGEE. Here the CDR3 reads CASSPGLISNTIYF. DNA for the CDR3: TGTGCCAGCAGCCCGGGCCTGATAAGCAACACCATATATTTT.

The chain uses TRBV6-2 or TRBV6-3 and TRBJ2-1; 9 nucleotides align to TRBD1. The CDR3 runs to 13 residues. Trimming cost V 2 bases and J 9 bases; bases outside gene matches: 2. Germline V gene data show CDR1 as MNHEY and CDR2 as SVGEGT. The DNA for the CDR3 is TGTGCCAGCAGTTACGACAGGGGGAGTGAGCAGTTCTTC. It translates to CASSYDRGSEQFF.